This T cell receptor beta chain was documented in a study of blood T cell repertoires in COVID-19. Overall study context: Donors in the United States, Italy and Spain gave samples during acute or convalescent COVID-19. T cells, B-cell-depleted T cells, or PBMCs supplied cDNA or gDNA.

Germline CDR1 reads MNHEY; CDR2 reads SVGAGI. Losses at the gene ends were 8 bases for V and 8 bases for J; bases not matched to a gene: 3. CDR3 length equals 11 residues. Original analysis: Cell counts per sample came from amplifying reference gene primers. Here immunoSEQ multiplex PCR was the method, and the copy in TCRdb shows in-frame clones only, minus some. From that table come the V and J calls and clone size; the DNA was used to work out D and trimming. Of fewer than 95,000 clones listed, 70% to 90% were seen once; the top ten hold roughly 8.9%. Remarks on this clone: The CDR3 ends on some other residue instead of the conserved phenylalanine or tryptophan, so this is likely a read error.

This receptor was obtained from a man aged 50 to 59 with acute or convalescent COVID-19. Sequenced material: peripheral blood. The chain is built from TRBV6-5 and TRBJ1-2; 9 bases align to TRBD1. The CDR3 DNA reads TGTGCCAGCCTGGGGACAGGGGGCTACACCCTC. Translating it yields CASLGTGGYTL.